The 8 T cell receptor beta chains in this list originate from one sample, sequenced in a study of T cell responses to AZD1222 COVID-19 vaccine. The table came from immunoSEQ multiplex PCR; TCRdb's copy has only in-frame clones and leaves some out. The sample has about 99,000 clones; approximately 92% are singletons. Here the sequenced sample was peripheral blood, taken on day 0 of AZD1222 vaccination. The source is an adult in good health.

The chain combines TRBV5-6 with TRBJ1-1; a possible D gene is TRBD1 (5 bases). Germline V gene sequence: CDR1 SGHDT, CDR2 YYEEEE. V shed 4 bases and J shed 10 bases, with 17 bases lying between them. The CDR3 spans 13 residues. CDR3 in amino acids: CASSPGGGIVAFF. The CDR3 coding sequence is TGTGCCAGCAGCCCGGGGGGAGGCATCGTAGCTTTCTTT.

The chain links TRBV6-2 or TRBV6-3 to TRBJ2-3; D not resolved. V was clipped by 2 bases and J by 0 bases, with 6 bases between them. Germline CDR1 MNHEY, CDR2 SVGEGT. CDR3 length: 14 residues. The CDR3 sequence is CASSYGMSTDTQYF. CDR3 in DNA: TGTGCCAGCAGTTACGGGATGAGCACAGATACGCAGTATTTT.

J is TRBJ2-4 and V is TRBV19; D not resolved. Germline CDR1 is LNHDA and CDR2 is SQIVND (reference sequence). V lost 6 bases to trimming and J lost 0 bases, with 6 bases between them. The CDR3 totals 13 residues. The CDR3 DNA follows: TGTGCCAGTAGCATCCTAGCCAAAAACATTCAGTACTTC. As protein: CASSILAKNIQYF.

The chain joins TRBV5-8 to TRBJ2-7, with D possibly TRBD1 on 7 matching bases. Trimming cost V 4 bases and J 5 bases, with 22 bases left between them. Germline CDR1 reads SGHTS; CDR2 reads YDEGEE. This CDR3 has 16 residues. The CDR3 sequence is CASSVEGGGVVHEQYF. In nucleotides, the CDR3 is TGTGCCAGCAGCGTAGAAGGAGGGGGCGTCGTTCACGAGCAGTACTTC.

The V and J genes are TRBV6-1 and TRBJ1-5, with D unclear. The CDR3 has 13 amino acids. V was clipped by 0 bases and J by 5 bases, with 5 bases between them. CDR1 MNHNS and CDR2 SASEGT come from the germline V gene. The CDR3 DNA is TGTGCCAGCAGTGAAGCCAGCTATCAGCCCCAGCATTTT. Its translation is CASSEASYQPQHF.

The chain employs TRBV18 and TRBJ2-5; possibly TRBD1 for D (5 bases). Trimming cost V 0 bases and J 4 bases, with 9 bases left between them. The CDR3 consists of 14 residues. The germline V gene encodes CDR1 KGHSH and CDR2 LQKENI. This CDR3 reads CASSPPPQGETQYF. Written as DNA, the CDR3 is TGTGCCAGCTCACCACCCCCCCAGGGAGAGACCCAGTACTTC.

This clone was counted between two and nine times. The chain carries TRBV14 and TRBJ2-7, with a possible D match to TRBD2 (5 bases). Germline CDR1 is SGHDN and CDR2 is FVKESK. V shed 3 bases and J shed 3 bases, with 12 bases lying between them. The CDR3 has 14 residues. CDR3 sequence (DNA): TGTGCCAGCAGCCACGGCGGGCCGAACTACGAGCAGTACTTC. This sequence encodes CASSHGGPNYEQYF. The full variable domain, in which reference TRBV14 and TRBJ2-7 provide the parts outside the CDR3, is EAGVTQFPSHSVIEKGQTVTLRCDPISGHDNLYWYRRVMGKEIKFLLHFVKESKQDESGMPNNRFLAERTGGTYSTLKVQPAELEDSGVYFCASSHGGPNYEQYFGPGTRLTVT.

The chain links TRBV5-1 to TRBJ1-6; D not resolved. The CDR3 is 13 residues long. Trimming took off 0 bases at V and 10 bases at J, with 8 bases between the two ends. Germline CDR1 reads SGHRS; CDR2 reads YFSETQ. The CDR3 coding sequence is TGCGCCAGCAGCTTGGAAGAGTTCTCACCCCTCCACTTT. Its translation is CASSLEEFSPLHF.